This passage covers 4 T cell receptor beta chains from one sample sequenced in a study of post-analysis software for immune sequencing data. General study points: Comparison of patients with controls showed five or six TRBV segments more frequent in patients, TRBV5-6, TRBV5-1 and TRBV20-1 among them.

Their target antigens are unknown. cDNA libraries for TCR beta contained unique molecular identifiers. TCRdb reprocessed the PCR reads via MiXCR and lists one record per CDR3 protein. The table shows about 500,000 distinct CDR3 sequences, with nearly 45% occurring only once. The source material was blood. The origin of the receptors is a girl aged 10 to 17 with multiple sclerosis.

This clonotype was counted between two and nine times. The chain combines TRBV28 with TRBJ1-2, with D unclear. V gave up 3 bases and J gave up 5 bases, with 10 bases separating them. There are 13 residues in the CDR3. Per the germline V gene, CDR1 is MDHEN and CDR2 is SYDVKM. Here the CDR3 reads CASSFGRLYGYTF. CDR3 bases: TGTGCCAGCAGTTTCGGCAGACTGTATGGCTACACCTTC.

This chain joins TRBV7-9 and TRBJ1-5; D is unclear. The CDR3 is 16 amino acids. Trimming took 5 bases from V and 1 from J, leaving 15 bases between them. CDR1 and CDR2 (germline): SEHNR, FQNEAQ (reference sequence). The DNA of the CDR3 is TGTGCCAGCAGCCTAGTGTCAAGTACCAGCAATCAGCCCCAGCATTTT. Amino acid sequence: CASSLVSSTSNQPQHF.

The rearrangement uses TRBV20-1 and TRBJ2-4; 8 bases align to TRBD1. V trimming: 5 bases; J trimming: 9 bases; junction bases outside the gene matches: 6. CDR1 is DFQATT and CDR2 is SNEGSKA in the germline V gene (reference sequence). CDR3 length: 12 residues. The DNA for the CDR3 is TGCAGTGCTCATTGGACAGGGACCATTCAGTACTTC. It encodes CSAHWTGTIQYF.

J is TRBJ1-2 and V is TRBV5-5; 8 bases line up with TRBD1. Unmatched junction bases numbered 8, after V lost 3 bases and J lost 7 bases. Germline loops: CDR1 SGHKS, CDR2 YYEKEE (reference sequence). CDR3 length: 14 residues. In DNA form, the CDR3 reads TGTGCCAGCAGCTCAGGGGGCGGAGGACGTGGCTACACCTTC. Amino acid sequence: CASSSGGGGRGYTF.